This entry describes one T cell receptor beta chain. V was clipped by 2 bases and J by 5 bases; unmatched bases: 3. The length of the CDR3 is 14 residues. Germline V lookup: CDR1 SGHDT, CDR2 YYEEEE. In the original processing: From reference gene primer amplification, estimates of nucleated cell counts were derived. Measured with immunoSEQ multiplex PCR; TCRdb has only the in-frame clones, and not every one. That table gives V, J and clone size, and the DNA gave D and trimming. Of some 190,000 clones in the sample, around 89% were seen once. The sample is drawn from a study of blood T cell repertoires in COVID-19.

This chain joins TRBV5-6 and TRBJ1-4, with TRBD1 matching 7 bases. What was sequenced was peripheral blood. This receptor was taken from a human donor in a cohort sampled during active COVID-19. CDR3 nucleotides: TGTGCCAGCAGCTTCGGGACAGAGAATGAAAAACTGTTTTTT. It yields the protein CASSFGTENEKLFF.